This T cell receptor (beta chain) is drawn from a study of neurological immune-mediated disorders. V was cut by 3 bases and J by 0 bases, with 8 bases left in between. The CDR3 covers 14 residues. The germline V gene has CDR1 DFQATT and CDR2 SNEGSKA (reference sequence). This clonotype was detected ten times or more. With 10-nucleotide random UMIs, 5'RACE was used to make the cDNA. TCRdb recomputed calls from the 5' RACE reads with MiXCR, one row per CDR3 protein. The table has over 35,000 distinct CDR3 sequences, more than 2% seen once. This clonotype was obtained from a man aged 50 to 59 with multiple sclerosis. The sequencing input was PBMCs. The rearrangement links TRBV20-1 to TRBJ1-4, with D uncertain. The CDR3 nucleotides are TGCAGTGCTAGGAAGGATACAACTAATGAAAAACTGTTTTTT. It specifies CSARKDTTNEKLFF.